The rows below give T cell receptor beta chains drawn from one sample of a study of T cells in Graves' hyperthyroidism and ophthalmopathy. TCRdb analysed the multiplex PCR reads with MiXCR anew, one entry per CDR3 protein. The sample contains about 300,000 distinct CDR3 sequences, roughly 13% of which appear only once. The sequenced material came from blood. These receptors all stem from a woman aged 25 to 39 with Graves' hyperthyroidism that later progressed to Graves' ophthalmopathy. CDR3s include the opening cysteine and the closing phenylalanine or tryptophan. The D gene is left open where the match is weak. Rows may omit the clone size; those that give it use once, few, many or a size class.

>NA|many|TRBV3-1|TRBJ1-5
TGTGCCAGCAGCCAAGAAGCGACAGCTAGCAATCAGCCCCAGCATTTT
CASSQEATASNQPQHF
>NA|many|TRBV6-1|TRBJ2-1
TGTGCCAGCAGTGCTGCCCCGGACGACAATGAGCAGTTCTTC
CASSAAPDDNEQFF
>TRBD2|many|TRBV18|TRBJ2-1
TGTGCCAGCTCACCTTCCGGGGGGGACAATGAGCAGTTCTTC
CASSPSGGDNEQFF
>NA|many|TRBV7-9|TRBJ1-1
TGTGCCAGCGCCGGGACGCAGAACACTGAAGCTTTCTTT
CASAGTQNTEAFF
>TRBD2|NA|TRBV10-3|TRBJ2-7
TGTGCCATCAGGGCGACTAGCTCCTTTTCGGGCGAGCAGTACTTC
CAIRATSSFSGEQYF
>TRBD1|many|TRBV7-8|TRBJ1-5
TGTGCCAGCAGCTTAGGGGAACAGGGGGCCAGCAATCAGCCCCAGCATTTT
CASSLGEQGASNQPQHF
>TRBD1|few|TRBV7-3|TRBJ2-6
TGTGCCACCGAAATGAAGTGGGACAGGGGGTTCTCTGGGGCCAACGTCCTGACTTTC
CATEMKWDRGFSGANVLTF
>NA|many|TRBV14|TRBJ2-3
TGTGCCAGCAGCCAACCTAGGGGGGGTAGCACAGATACGCAGTATTTT
CASSQPRGGSTDTQYF
>NA|many|TRBV6-2/TRBV6-3|TRBJ2-7
TGTGCCAGCAGTTTCAGGGGACGAGGCGAGCAGTACTTC
CASSFRGRGEQYF
>TRBD1|NA|TRBV5-8|TRBJ2-2
TGTGCCAGCAGCTTGGATCCCACAGGGGTCAACACCGGGGAGCTGTTTTTT
CASSLDPTGVNTGELFF
>NA|many|TRBV27|TRBJ1-1
TGTGCCAGCAGTTTATCGGGGGGGAACCTCATCCGCGAAACTGAAGCTTTCTTT
CASSLSGGNLIRETEAFF
>TRBD1|once|TRBV11-1|TRBJ1-1
TGTGCCAGCAGCACCCAGGGGGGGGACACTGAAGCTTTCTTT
CASSTQGGDTEAFF
>NA|many|TRBV30|TRBJ1-5
TGTGCCTGGAGTTCAACTCCAGATCAGCCCCAGCATTTT
CAWSSTPDQPQHF
>TRBD1|many|TRBV27|TRBJ2-7
TGTGCCAGCAATCGACAGGGAAGCAACGAGCAGTACTTC
CASNRQGSNEQYF
>NA|many|TRBV5-4|TRBJ2-1
TGTGCCAGCAGCTCCCGGCGAAGGGTCAATGAGCAGTTCTTC
CASSSRRRVNEQFF
>TRBD1|once|TRBV19|TRBJ2-3
TGTGCCAGTAGCCTCGCATACCGGGGACAGGGTTATACGCAGTATTTT
CASSLAYRGQGYTQYF
>NA|many|TRBV10-3|TRBJ2-7
TGTGCCATCAGTGAGGGAGGCAGCTCCTACGAGCAGTACTTC
CAISEGGSSYEQYF
>NA|many|TRBV28|TRBJ2-3
TGTGCCAGCACGCCCGAACCCACAGATACGCAGTATTTT
CASTPEPTDTQYF
>NA|NA|TRBV7-9|TRBJ2-3
TGTGCCAGCTTCGGAGCCTCGGGGTCAGATATGCAGTATTTT
CASFGASGSDMQYF
>NA|many|TRBV18|TRBJ2-1
TGTGCCAGCTCACCCCGGGTGGGGCAGGGGACCTACAATGAGCAGTTCTTC
CASSPRVGQGTYNEQFF
>NA|many|TRBV30|TRBJ2-4
TGTGCCTCCGCGCGCGGGGCCAAAAACATTCAGTACTTC
CASARGAKNIQYF
>TRBD2|many|TRBV5-6|TRBJ2-3
TGTGCCAGCAGCTTGTTAGCGGGAGGACGCACTAGCACAGATACGCAGTATTTT
CASSLLAGGRTSTDTQYF
>TRBD2|many|TRBV4-2|TRBJ2-3
TGTGCCAGCAGCCTTTTGGGTAGCGGGAAAGATACGCAGTATTTT
CASSLLGSGKDTQYF
>TRBD1|many|TRBV29-1|TRBJ2-4
TGCAGCGTGGCCGTGACAGGGGGCGTGGACATTCAGTACTTC
CSVAVTGGVDIQYF
>NA|many|TRBV20-1|TRBJ1-1
TGCAGTGCTTCTGACAGGTCGGACACTGAAGCTTTCTTT
CSASDRSDTEAFF